What follows are 30 T cell receptor beta chains derived from one specimen sequenced in a study of T cell changes during pregnancy in multiple sclerosis. The data were produced by immunoSEQ multiplex PCR, yet TCRdb's version contains in-frame clones alone and is incomplete. The repertoire holds around 57,000 clones, with 90% as singletons. This specimen was peripheral blood, taken in the third trimester of pregnancy. The origin of the receptors is a female donor in good health, enrolled as a control in a pregnancy study.

The V gene is TRBV25-1, the J gene TRBJ2-4; D unclear. V lost 5 bases and J 9 bases, leaving 8 bases between the germline ends. The germline CDR1 and CDR2 sequences are MGHDK and SYGVNS. This CDR3 contains 11 residues. For the CDR3, the DNA is TGTGCCAGCAGTTCCACAGCCATTCAGTACTTC. As protein: CASSSTAIQYF.

The chain links TRBV5-5 to TRBJ2-3; the D is unclear. Germline V gene lookup returns CDR1 SGHKS and CDR2 YYEKEE (reference sequence). The CDR3 sequence is 11 residues long. Trimming stripped 4 bases from V and 6 bases from J, with 6 bases between. The CDR3, as DNA: TGTGCCAGCAGCCCATTTGATACGCAGTATTTT. Protein product: CASSPFDTQYF.

To note about this clone: Other nucleotide sequences in the sample specify the same CDR3. The chain couples TRBV20-1 to TRBJ2-7; D is possibly TRBD2 (6 bases). The CDR3 runs to 11 residues. V gave up 6 bases and J gave up 4 bases, with 10 bases separating them. CDR1 and CDR2 (germline): DFQATT, SNEGSKA (reference sequence). The CDR3: CSAREVYEQYF. CDR3 coding DNA: TGCAGTGCAAGGGAGGTATACGAGCAGTACTTC.

This chain uses TRBV9 with TRBJ2-6, with TRBD2 matching over 11 bases. The CDR3 consists of 18 residues. Germline CDR1 is SGDLS and CDR2 is YYNGEE. V lost 3 bases to trimming and J lost 1 base; unmatched junction nucleotides: 6. Here the CDR3 reads CASSARSGGGSGANVLTF. The CDR3 nucleotides read TGTGCCAGCAGCGCTCGTAGCGGGGGGGGTTCTGGGGCCAACGTCCTGACTTTC.

CDR3 amino acids: CASSVGQGRTDTQYF. DNA of the CDR3: TGTGCCAGCAGCGTAGGACAGGGGCGCACAGATACGCAGTATTTT. J is TRBJ2-3 and V is TRBV9; TRBD1 aligns across 8 bases. The length of the CDR3 is 15 residues. Trimming cost V 0 bases and J 1 base; bases outside gene matches: 1. From germline, CDR1 is SGDLS and CDR2 YYNGEE.

This chain joins TRBV5-1 and TRBJ2-7, with 8 nucleotides matching TRBD1. The germline gives CDR1 SGHRS, CDR2 YFSETQ. Losses at the gene ends were 1 base for V and 5 bases for J; bases not matched to a gene: 8. This CDR3 comprises 15 residues. CDR3: CASSLTFGTGDEQYF. The DNA of the CDR3 is TGCGCCAGCAGCTTGACGTTCGGGACAGGTGACGAGCAGTACTTC.

V is TRBV19 and J is TRBJ2-3; 7 bases fit TRBD1. CDR1 is LNHDA, CDR2 SQIVND, per germline (reference sequence). The CDR3 consists of 14 residues. V lost 7 bases to trimming and J lost 2 bases; unmatched junction nucleotides: 6. CDR3 in amino acids: CASTVDRTTDTQYF. CDR3 sequence (DNA): TGTGCCAGTACCGTGGACAGGACCACAGATACGCAGTATTTT.

This chain links TRBV9 with TRBJ2-7; the match to TRBD1 covers 10 bases. This CDR3 has 14 amino acids. Per germline, CDR1 SGDLS and CDR2 YYNGEE. J was trimmed by 3 bases and V by 3 bases; bases with no gene match: 3. The CDR3 DNA is TGTGCCAGCAGCGCGGGGACAGGGGTCTACGAGCAGTACTTC. It codes for CASSAGTGVYEQYF.

The chain recombines TRBV10-2 with TRBJ2-1; D ambiguous. Trimming took off 3 bases at V and 4 bases at J, with 7 bases between the two ends. There are 13 residues in the CDR3. The V gene's germline CDR1 is WSHSY and CDR2 SAAADI. CDR3 nucleotide sequence: TGCGCCAGCAGTGATGTAGTTTACAATGAGCAGTTCTTC. Encoded protein: CASSDVVYNEQFF.

This rearrangement joins TRBV18 to TRBJ1-1; D gene ambiguous. V lost 1 base, J lost 5 bases, and 14 bases lay in between. The length of the CDR3 is 15 residues. The germline V gene encodes CDR1 KGHSH and CDR2 LQKENI. The CDR3 sequence is CASSPRTWESTEAFF. CDR3 sequence (DNA): TGTGCCAGCTCACCACGAACCTGGGAGTCTACTGAAGCTTTCTTT.

Details on this clone: The sample has other DNA sequences that encode this CDR3 too. The V call is TRBV6-5, the J call TRBJ1-1, with D possibly matching TRBD1 (6 bases). Germline CDR1 MNHEY, CDR2 SVGAGI. Deletions cut 6 bases from V and 8 bases from J, with 19 bases between. This CDR3 has 14 amino acids. The CDR3 DNA follows: TGTGCCAGCAGCAAACAGGGCCCCTCGTACGAAGCTTTCTTT. This sequence encodes CASSKQGPSYEAFF.

This sequence joins TRBV19 and TRBJ1-4; D is ambiguous. The CDR3 is 16 residues long. The germline V gene encodes CDR1 LNHDA and CDR2 SQIVND (reference sequence). Trimming left V 5 bases short and J 0 bases short, with 13 bases between. The CDR3 DNA follows: TGTGCCAGTAGTCCCAGATACAATCCAACTAATGAAAAACTGTTTTTT. This encodes CASSPRYNPTNEKLFF.

The chain uses TRBV19 and TRBJ2-3; 11 positions match TRBD2. Germline V gene lookup returns CDR1 LNHDA and CDR2 SQIVND (reference sequence). CDR3 size: 15 residues. Trimming took 4 bases from V and 3 from J; bases not matched to a gene: 3. The CDR3: CASSTTSGSTDTQYF. CDR3 DNA: TGTGCCAGTAGTACAACTAGCGGGAGTACAGATACGCAGTATTTT.

The CDR3 nucleotides read TGTGCCAGCACACCGGGACTAGCGGGGGGTCTCGAGCAGTACTTC. Residues: CASTPGLAGGLEQYF. The V gene is TRBV6-1, the J gene TRBJ2-7; TRBD2 agrees at 15 bases. The CDR3 has 15 residues. The junction had 7 bases not matched to a gene; V was cut back by 7 bases and J by 6 bases. The germline gives CDR1 MNHNS, CDR2 SASEGT.

This chain uses TRBV7-8 with TRBJ2-2; D is undetermined. Looked up from germline, CDR1 is SGHVS and CDR2 is FQNEAQ. The CDR3 runs 16 residues. The V end lost 5 bases, the J end lost 0 bases, and 13 bases lay between the germline ends. CDR3 DNA sequence: TGTGCCAGCAGCACCAATGGGCTCACGAACACCGGGGAGCTGTTTTTT. Protein sequence: CASSTNGLTNTGELFF.

The rearrangement joins TRBV4-3 to TRBJ2-1, with 11 bases lining up with TRBD2. The CDR3 totals 19 residues. Per the germline V gene, CDR1 is LGHNA and CDR2 is YSLEER. The junction had 10 bases not matched to a gene; V was cut back by 0 bases and J by 3 bases. CDR3 nucleotides: TGCGCCAGCAGCCAAGATCCGCAAGTAGCGGGGGGGCTCTACAATGAGCAGTTCTTC. This gives the protein CASSQDPQVAGGLYNEQFF.

This clone has a handful of counts. The chain carries TRBV19 and TRBJ2-1; D is uncertain. The CDR3 sequence is 13 residues long. The germline V and J ends were trimmed by 2 bases and 4 bases, with 6 bases remaining between them. Per the germline V gene, CDR1 is LNHDA and CDR2 is SQIVND (reference sequence). The CDR3 sequence: CASSISHYNEQFF. CDR3 coding DNA: TGTGCCAGTAGTATAAGCCATTACAATGAGCAGTTCTTC.

This clone was seen a single time. The V gene is TRBV9, the J gene TRBJ2-7; 7 bases match TRBD1. V dropped 2 bases and J dropped 2; count of bases not matched to a gene: 4. This CDR3 region has 14 residues. Germline-derived CDR1 and CDR2 are SGDLS and YYNGEE. The CDR3 is CASSVGQRPYEQYF. CDR3 in DNA: TGTGCCAGCAGCGTGGGACAGCGACCCTACGAGCAGTACTTC.

In its sample, this clone was seen a few times. V is TRBV6-5 and J is TRBJ1-1; TRBD1 matches at 9 bases. In germline, CDR1 is MNHEY, CDR2 SVGAGI. The CDR3 sequence is 13 residues long. The ends lost 6 bases at V and 4 bases at J; junction bases unmatched: 3. The DNA of the CDR3 is TGTGCCAGCAGGCTGGACAGGGGCACTGAAGCTTTCTTT. It yields the protein CASRLDRGTEAFF.

This rearrangement joins TRBV30 to TRBJ2-1; 10 bases align to TRBD2. Germline CDR1 is GTSNPN and CDR2 is SVGIG (reference sequence). The CDR3 loop spans 17 amino acids. After removal of 1 base from V and 2 bases from J, the junction contained 8 bases not matched to a gene. The CDR3 DNA sequence: TGTGCCTGGAGTGACTATCGTAGCGGGGGGACCTACAATGAGCAGTTCTTC. It encodes CAWSDYRSGGTYNEQFF.

The chain is built from TRBV15 and TRBJ2-1; 7 bases fit TRBD2. CDR1 is LNHNV, CDR2 YYDKDF, per germline (reference sequence). The CDR3 extends over 15 amino acids. V shed 0 bases and J 8 bases; nucleotides not matched to a gene: 7. CDR3 nucleotide sequence: TGTGCCACCAGCAGAGATCGCGGGAGTACCCATGAGCAGTTCTTC. Its protein product is CATSRDRGSTHEQFF.

The chain links TRBV11-2 to TRBJ2-7; 9 bases agree with TRBD2. Germline V gene sequence: CDR1 SGHAT, CDR2 FQNNGV. The CDR3 loop spans 17 amino acids. Trimming at V came to 0 bases and at J to 2 bases, leaving 8 bases not matched to a gene. The CDR3 reads CASSLDRVSGGAYEQYF. In DNA form, the CDR3 reads TGTGCCAGCAGCTTAGATCGGGTTAGCGGGGGTGCCTACGAGCAGTACTTC.

This sequence joins TRBV11-3 and TRBJ2-7; D is undetermined. V lost 5 bases and J lost 6, with 11 bases in between. CDR1 is SGHNT, CDR2 YENEEA, per germline. The CDR3 sequence is 12 residues long. For the CDR3, the DNA is TGTGCCAGCAGCGCCCCCCTAGGCGAGCAGTACTTC. Protein product: CASSAPLGEQYF.

V and J are TRBV10-3 and TRBJ2-7; 10 nucleotides match TRBD2. J was trimmed by 1 base and V by 2 bases; bases with no gene match: 8. Looked up from germline, CDR1 is ENHRY and CDR2 is SYGVKD. The CDR3 is 17 residues long. The CDR3 spells CAISEGPLAGFSYEQYF. The CDR3 DNA reads TGTGCCATCAGTGAGGGACCACTAGCGGGGTTTTCCTACGAGCAGTACTTC.

J is TRBJ2-7 and V is TRBV6-5; D gene ambiguous. The CDR3 is made up of 13 amino acids. Germline CDR1 MNHEY, CDR2 SVGAGI. Between the trimmed V and J ends, which lost 7 bases and 4 bases, there was a span of 14 bases. CDR3 in DNA: TGTGCCAGCACCCGAGCAGGAATGTACGAGCAGTACTTC. This translates into CASTRAGMYEQYF.

The genes are TRBV19 and TRBJ2-7, with TRBD2 matching over 16 bases. Germline V gene data show CDR1 as LNHDA and CDR2 as SQIVND (reference sequence). J was trimmed by 5 bases and V by 6 bases; bases with no gene match: 19. The CDR3 sequence is 20 residues long. CDR3 nucleotides: TGTGCCAGTAGCCAAGCCCCGGGACTAGCGGGGGGGGCCCCCAGGAACGAGCAGTACTTC. Translating gives CASSQAPGLAGGAPRNEQYF.

The rearrangement joins TRBV6-5 to TRBJ2-1, with D perhaps TRBD2 (5 bases). Germline V gene lookup returns CDR1 MNHEY and CDR2 SVGAGI. CDR3 length: 14 residues. The ends were cut back, 2 bases at V and 4 bases at J, with 9 bases in the middle. CDR3 in DNA: TGTGCCAGCAGTTACGGGGAGCGGTACAATGAGCAGTTCTTC. It encodes CASSYGERYNEQFF.

In DNA form, the CDR3 reads TGTGCCAGCAGCTCTATGACAGGGTCGAACGAGCAGTACTTC. It is translated as CASSSMTGSNEQYF. The chain links TRBV7-2 to TRBJ2-7; 7 positions agree with TRBD1. This CDR3 spans 14 amino acids. CDR1 is SGHTA and CDR2 is FQGNSA in the germline V gene. J gave up 5 bases and V 4 bases, and 8 bases lay outside the gene matches. Supplemented by reference TRBV7-2 and TRBJ2-7, the full variable domain reads GAGVSQSPSNKVTEKGKDVELRCDPISGHTALYWYRQSLGQGLEFLIYFQGNSAPDKSGLPSDRFSAERTGGSVSTLTIQRTQQEDSAVYLCASSSMTGSNEQYFGPGTRLTVT.

This chain joins TRBV15 and TRBJ2-2; TRBD1 aligns across 7 bases. The V and J ends lost 1 base and 0 bases, in that order; junction bases with no gene match: 5. Per the germline V gene, CDR1 is LNHNV and CDR2 is YYDKDF (reference sequence). The CDR3 contains 17 residues. CDR3 sequence (DNA): TGTGCCACCAGCAGAGGAGGGGGACAGCCGAACACCGGGGAGCTGTTTTTT. Protein: CATSRGGGQPNTGELFF.

This chain joins TRBV4-3 and TRBJ2-2, with a tentative D call TRBD1 (6 bases). Germline loops: CDR1 LGHNA, CDR2 YSLEER. Trimming cost V 0 bases and J 9 bases, with 11 bases left between them. The CDR3 runs 14 residues. The CDR3 here is CASSQDRGYRELFF. The CDR3, as DNA: TGCGCCAGCAGCCAAGATAGGGGGTACCGGGAGCTGTTTTTT.